These 31 T cell receptor beta chains were sequenced from one sample in a study of cytomegalovirus exposure and HLA in healthy donors. Using immunoSEQ multiplex PCR, the repertoire was profiled, and TCRdb retains in-frame clones only, with some absent. The table has under 200,000 clones, just under 90% seen once. The sequenced sample consisted of PBMCs. All receptors derive from a man aged 18 to 29 in good health and CMV-seropositive.

This sequence joins TRBV6-5 and TRBJ1-4, with D tentatively TRBD1 (5 bases). The CDR3 is 14 residues long. Germline assignment: CDR1 MNHEY and CDR2 SVGAGI. V lost 3 bases and J 3 bases, leaving 8 bases between the germline ends. This CDR3 is CASSYKGANEKLFF. The CDR3 nucleotides are TGTGCCAGCAGTTATAAAGGGGCTAATGAAAAACTGTTTTTT.

The chain recombines TRBV5-1 with TRBJ2-4; D ambiguous. Trimming took 3 bases from V and 1 from J, leaving 8 bases between them. Germline CDR1 SGHRS, CDR2 YFSETQ. The CDR3 covers 14 residues. The CDR3 nucleotides are TGCGCCAGCAGCTCTGAGGCGGCCAAAAACATTCAGTACTTC. Protein product: CASSSEAAKNIQYF. The whole variable domain, filled in from reference TRBV5-1 and TRBJ2-4, reads KAGVTQTPRYLIKTRGQQVTLSCSPISGHRSVSWYQQTPGQGLQFLFEYFSETQRNKGNFPGRFSGRQFSNSRSEMNVSTLELGDSALYLCASSSEAAKNIQYFGAGTRLSVL.

This clone was recorded only once. This chain links TRBV29-1 with TRBJ2-5, with 7 bases matching TRBD2. V dropped 4 bases and J dropped 4; count of bases not matched to a gene: 6. Germline CDR1 and CDR2: SQVTM and ANQGSEA. This CDR3 is built from 13 residues. CDR3 DNA sequence: TGCAGCGTTGGAAAAGGGAGGGGAGAGACCCAGTACTTC. As protein: CSVGKGRGETQYF.

The J gene is TRBJ2-7, the V gene TRBV7-2; 7 nucleotides line up with TRBD1. V trimming: 4 bases; J trimming: 0 bases; junction bases outside the gene matches: 3. Germline CDR1 reads SGHTA; CDR2 reads FQGNSA. This CDR3 spans 14 amino acids. This CDR3 is CASSWDSASYEQYF. The CDR3 DNA sequence: TGTGCCAGCAGCTGGGACAGTGCCTCCTACGAGCAGTACTTC.

The rearrangement uses TRBV28 and TRBJ2-4; no reliable D call. CDR1 and CDR2 (germline): MDHEN, SYDVKM. Trimming stripped 4 bases from V and 10 bases from J, with 11 bases between. The CDR3 is 12 residues long. CDR3 coding DNA: TGTGCCAGCAGTTCAGTGTCCTGGATTCAGTACTTC. As protein: CASSSVSWIQYF.

This rearrangement joins TRBV15 to TRBJ1-5; D ambiguous. This CDR3 comprises 14 residues. The germline gives CDR1 LNHNV, CDR2 YYDKDF (reference sequence). The V end lost 5 bases, the J end lost 0 bases, and 8 bases lay between the germline ends. CDR3 bases: TGTGCCACCAGCGGCGAGGATAGCAATCAGCCCCAGCATTTT. It encodes CATSGEDSNQPQHF.

The genes are TRBV4-1 and TRBJ2-1, with TRBD2 identical over 10 bases. CDR1 is MGHRA, CDR2 YSYEKL, per germline. This CDR3 contains 16 residues. Trimming at V came to 3 bases and at J to 3 bases, leaving 5 bases not matched to a gene. DNA of the CDR3: TGCGCCAGCAGCCACGAACTAGCGGGATACTACAATGAGCAGTTCTTC. Its translation is CASSHELAGYYNEQFF.

V and J are TRBV2 and TRBJ2-7, with 9 positions matching TRBD1. Germline lookup yields CDR1 SNHLY and CDR2 FYNNEI. CDR3 size: 14 residues. V trimming: 7 bases; J trimming: 4 bases; junction bases outside the gene matches: 8. CDR3 residues: CASTNRGRGYEQYF. In DNA form, the CDR3 reads TGTGCCAGCACCAACAGGGGGCGCGGGTACGAGCAGTACTTC.

The chain is built from TRBV7-2 and TRBJ2-7, with 11 bases that match TRBD2. The CDR3 loop spans 15 amino acids. J gave up 0 bases and V 6 bases, and 4 bases lay outside the gene matches. Germline V lookup: CDR1 SGHTA, CDR2 FQGNSA. Written as DNA, the CDR3 is TGTGCCAGCAGTCCAACTAGCGGGAGCTCCTACGAGCAGTACTTC. This gives the protein CASSPTSGSSYEQYF.

This clone was observed once. In the same sample, other DNA sequences code for this CDR3. The genes are TRBV19 and TRBJ1-5, with D uncertain. The CDR3 has 13 amino acids. The germline V gene encodes CDR1 LNHDA and CDR2 SQIVND (reference sequence). V was trimmed by 3 bases and J by 4 bases, leaving 7 bases between them. This chain's CDR3 is CASSMGLNQPQHF. The CDR3, as DNA: TGTGCCAGTAGTATGGGCCTAAATCAGCCCCAGCATTTT.

V and J are TRBV6-6 and TRBJ2-2; D not certain. The CDR3 totals 13 residues. Germline values: CDR1 MNHNY, CDR2 SVGAGI (reference sequence). Deletions cut 4 bases from V and 1 base from J, with 4 bases between. CDR3 loop: CASSSGNTGELFF. In DNA, the CDR3 is TGTGCCAGCAGTTCGGGGAACACCGGGGAGCTGTTTTTT.

V is TRBV19 and J is TRBJ1-2, with D maybe TRBD1 (5 bases). The germline V gene encodes CDR1 LNHDA and CDR2 SQIVND (reference sequence). Trimming shortened V by 10 bases and J by 2 bases, and 17 bases separated the two germline ends. The CDR3 spans 14 residues. CDR3 DNA: TGTGCCACATCGCCGACAGAAACCAACTATGGCTACACCTTC. Encoded protein: CATSPTETNYGYTF.

This clone has only one observation. This sequence joins TRBV4-1 and TRBJ1-3; a weak D match, TRBD1 (6 bases). The CDR3 consists of 17 residues. V gave up 3 bases and J gave up 7 bases, with 22 bases separating them. Germline V gives CDR1 MGHRA, CDR2 YSYEKL. CDR3 in DNA: TGCGCCAGCAGCCAGACCCTAGCACAGGGTATCGGTAACACCATATATTTT. It is translated as CASSQTLAQGIGNTIYF.

V usage is TRBV19 and J usage is TRBJ1-2; 7 positions match TRBD1. This CDR3 has 14 residues. Germline V gene data show CDR1 as LNHDA and CDR2 as SQIVND (reference sequence). Trimming took 5 bases from V and 3 from J; bases not matched to a gene: 6. Written as DNA, the CDR3 is TGTGCCAGTAGTCCCAGGACAGGAGACTATGGCTACACCTTC. Translating it yields CASSPRTGDYGYTF.

The chain uses TRBV28 and TRBJ1-4, with D unresolved. CDR3 size: 16 residues. In germline, CDR1 is MDHEN, CDR2 SYDVKM. The germline V and J ends were trimmed by 4 bases and 0 bases, with 12 bases remaining between them. DNA of the CDR3: TGTGCCAGCAGTTCCCCCGGGAGGGCAACTAATGAAAAACTGTTTTTT. Translated, it gives CASSSPGRATNEKLFF.

For the CDR3, the DNA is TGCGCCAGCAGCGCGACTTTGGGGACAGGGGGCTACGAGCAGTACTTC. Its translation: CASSATLGTGGYEQYF. This chain connects TRBV5-1 to TRBJ2-7; TRBD1 agrees at 11 bases. The germline gives CDR1 SGHRS, CDR2 YFSETQ. J was trimmed by 3 bases and V by 4 bases; bases with no gene match: 9. The length of the CDR3 is 16 residues. The complete variable domain, with remaining parts taken from reference TRBV5-1 and TRBJ2-7, reads KAGVTQTPRYLIKTRGQQVTLSCSPISGHRSVSWYQQTPGQGLQFLFEYFSETQRNKGNFPGRFSGRQFSNSRSEMNVSTLELGDSALYLCASSATLGTGGYEQYFGPGTRLTVT.

The chain uses TRBV28 and TRBJ2-7, with D perhaps TRBD1 (7 bases). Germline CDR1 and CDR2: MDHEN and SYDVKM. The CDR3 length is 15 residues. V lost 2 bases and J lost 1, with 12 bases in between. The CDR3 DNA follows: TGTGCCAGCAGTTTAATCGGGGGACAGTCCTACGAGCAGTACTTC. This encodes CASSLIGGQSYEQYF.

The genes are TRBV5-6 and TRBJ2-3; TRBD1 matches 9 bases. Germline values: CDR1 SGHDT, CDR2 YYEEEE. The CDR3 is 14 residues long. V lost 2 bases, J lost 5 bases, and 3 bases stayed unmatched. The CDR3 region has the DNA TGTGCCAGCAGCTTATACAGGGGGCGAGATACGCAGTATTTT. As protein: CASSLYRGRDTQYF.

Regarding this clone: One end of the junction is discordant with germline, which a read error may explain. This rearrangement joins TRBV7-7 to TRBJ2-1, with D maybe TRBD2 (6 bases). Germline CDR1 is SSHAT and CDR2 is FNYEAQ (reference sequence). CDR3 length: 15 residues. The CDR3 sequence: CASSLAVSEYNEQFF. The CDR3 nucleotides are TGTGCTAGCAGCTTAGCGGTTAGCGAGTACAATGAGCAGTTCTTC.

The chain employs TRBV2 and TRBJ1-1; the match to TRBD1 covers 9 bases. V lost 5 bases and J lost 5; bases outside the gene matches: 6. CDR1 is SNHLY and CDR2 is FYNNEI in the germline V gene. The CDR3 sequence is 14 residues long. The CDR3 spells CASSYRGRRTEAFF. The CDR3, as DNA: TGTGCCAGCAGTTACAGGGGGCGGAGGACTGAAGCTTTCTTT.

CDR3 nucleotide sequence: TGTGCCAGTAAAACCGGGGAGACCGGGGAGCTGTTTTTT. It translates to CASKTGETGELFF. This chain joins TRBV19 and TRBJ2-2; possibly TRBD2 for D (5 bases). Trimming stripped 7 bases from V and 5 bases from J, with 11 bases between. CDR3 size: 13 residues. Per germline, CDR1 LNHDA and CDR2 SQIVND (reference sequence).

The chain couples TRBV7-9 to TRBJ2-1, with 9 bases fitting TRBD2. The CDR3 length is 15 residues. CDR1 SEHNR and CDR2 FQNEAQ come from the germline V gene (reference sequence). After removal of 8 bases from V and 9 bases from J, the junction contained 14 bases not matched to a gene. CDR3 region: CASHPRAGGPSEQFF. The DNA of the CDR3 is TGTGCCAGCCACCCCCGGGCGGGAGGGCCTAGTGAGCAGTTCTTC.

CDR3 DNA sequence: TGTGCCAGCAGCGTAGGGCCGGGAACACACCAAGAGACCCAGTACTTC. Protein product: CASSVGPGTHQETQYF. The genes are TRBV9 and TRBJ2-5; weak D call: TRBD2 (5 bases). V lost 0 bases and J lost 0, with 12 bases in between. The CDR3 length is 16 residues. CDR1 is SGDLS, CDR2 YYNGEE, per germline.

V usage is TRBV15 and J usage is TRBJ2-7, with 8 bases identical to TRBD2. With V trimmed by 1 base and J by 6 bases, 8 bases remained unmatched. There are 15 residues in the CDR3. Germline-derived CDR1 and CDR2 are LNHNV and YYDKDF (reference sequence). DNA for the CDR3: TGTGCCACCAGCAGAGCGGGGGGGTTGGGATCCGAGCAGTACTTC. Translated: CATSRAGGLGSEQYF. The full variable domain, with the rest looked up from reference TRBV15 and TRBJ2-7, is DAMVIQNPRYQVTQFGKPVTLSCSQTLNHNVMYWYQQKSSQAPKLLFHYYDKDFNNEADTPDNFQSRRPNTSFCFLDIRSPGLGDTAMYLCATSRAGGLGSEQYFGPGTRLTVT.

The chain recombines TRBV4-2 with TRBJ1-2; TRBD1 might be the D (5 bases). Per the germline V gene, CDR1 is LGHNA and CDR2 is YNFKEQ. Trimming stripped 1 base from V and 6 bases from J, with 12 bases between. The CDR3 consists of 14 residues. The CDR3 here is CASSQVDRENGYTF. The CDR3 DNA reads as TGTGCCAGCAGCCAAGTAGACAGAGAGAATGGCTACACCTTC.

This clone was seen a single time. The chain uses TRBV7-8 and TRBJ2-3; TRBD1 matches at 7 bases. J was trimmed by 3 bases and V by 5 bases; bases with no gene match: 5. The CDR3 consists of 14 residues. CDR1 is SGHVS, CDR2 FQNEAQ, per germline. The CDR3, as DNA: TGTGCCAGCAGCATCGGGACAGCTACAGATACGCAGTATTTT. The encoded protein is CASSIGTATDTQYF.

The rearrangement uses TRBV30 and TRBJ1-1, with 8 bases identical to TRBD1. Germline V lookup: CDR1 GTSNPN, CDR2 SVGIG (reference sequence). V lost 7 bases, J lost 7 bases, and 8 bases stayed unmatched. The CDR3 consists of 12 residues. The CDR3, as DNA: TGTGCCTTAAAACAGGGGGGGGATGAAGCTTTCTTT. This sequence encodes CALKQGGDEAFF. The full variable domain, in which reference TRBV30 and TRBJ1-1 provide the parts outside the CDR3, is SQTIHQWPATLVQPVGSPLSLECTVEGTSNPNLYWYRQAAGRGLQLLFYSVGIGQISSEVPQNLSASRPQDRQFILSSKKLLLSDSGFYLCALKQGGDEAFFGQGTRLTVV.

The gene calls are TRBV29-1 and TRBJ1-4, with D perhaps matching TRBD1 (6 bases). Per germline, CDR1 SQVTM and CDR2 ANQGSEA. V dropped 4 bases and J dropped 7 bases, with 19 bases sitting between them. The CDR3 loop spans 15 amino acids. Written as DNA, the CDR3 is TGCAGCGTTGGGAGGAAGGGGGTGGGGAGTGAAAAACTGTTTTTT. This gives the protein CSVGRKGVGSEKLFF.

This chain connects TRBV19 to TRBJ2-7; 9 nucleotides align to TRBD2. Germline CDR1 and CDR2: LNHDA and SQIVND (reference sequence). Losses at the gene ends were 3 bases for V and 4 bases for J; bases not matched to a gene: 7. The CDR3 totals 15 residues. In DNA form, the CDR3 reads TGTGCCAGTAGTATTTTCCTAGCGGGACCGTACGAGCAGTACTTC. Translated, it gives CASSIFLAGPYEQYF.

The chain links TRBV28 to TRBJ2-3; 8 bases align to TRBD2. The CDR3 is 12 residues long. Germline V gives CDR1 MDHEN, CDR2 SYDVKM. The trim removed 6 bases at V and 6 bases at J, leaving 2 bases unmatched. The CDR3 is CASSRLADTQYF. The CDR3 DNA is TGTGCCAGCAGCCGACTAGCGGATACGCAGTATTTT. Filled out from reference TRBV28 and TRBJ2-3, the complete variable domain reads DVKVTQSSRYLVKRTGEKVFLECVQDMDHENMFWYRQDPGLGLRLIYFSYDVKMKEKGDIPEGYSVSREKKERFSLILESASTNQTSMYLCASSRLADTQYFGPGTRLTVL.

This chain uses TRBV18 with TRBJ2-1, with 7 nucleotides matching TRBD2. The CDR3 covers 16 residues. V was pared by 0 bases and J by 2 bases, with 4 bases of the junction left unmatched. Germline loops: CDR1 KGHSH, CDR2 LQKENI. This chain's CDR3 is CASSPPKTSAYNEQFF. CDR3 DNA sequence: TGTGCCAGCTCACCACCCAAAACTAGCGCCTACAATGAGCAGTTCTTC.